Here is one T cell receptor beta chain with its context. Its antigen is unknown. There are no base qualities to consult, and no much larger clone falls within one base. The data are from a study of PD-1 blockade in mismatch repair-deficient tumors (TCRdb year 2017). Broadly, across the study: Between September 2013 and 2016, the trial enrolled roughly 86 consecutive patients with eleven to twelve types of mismatch repair-deficient cancer, all of whom had received prior treatment and were progressing. Tumor-associated T cell clones were tracked in the peripheral blood of patients responding to PD-1 blockade by deep sequencing of TCR CDR3 regions.

V has 4 bases trimmed and J has 2 bases trimmed; junction bases matching no gene number 3. Spanning cysteine to phenylalanine, the CDR3 consists of 15 amino acids. CDR3 DNA only is kept here, 45 bases in frame from base 1. From the germline V gene (reference sequence), CDR1 is SGHKS and CDR2 is YYEKEE. Preparation of the library involved the immunoSEQ multiplex PCR assay. As stored in TCRdb, this immuneACCESS dataset retains in-frame rearrangements with V and J assigned. A fraction of the clones does not appear; measured against another copy, unresolved V genes explain less than half of the discrepancy, and the remainder lacks a known reason. Across this sample there are some 130,000 clones, with roughly 90% seen only once. The top ten clonotypes cover over 9.5% of the sample. For every enrolled patient, mismatch repair deficiency was confirmed by either polymerase chain reaction or immunohistochemistry. TCR sequencing was performed for a few patients who responded to pembrolizumab therapy. The phase II trial prospectively tested pembrolizumab PD-1 blockade in advanced mismatch repair-deficient cancers regardless of tissue of origin. Peripheral blood T cell samples were serially collected before and at multiple times after PD-1 blockade was started. The timing of each blood sample was reported as weeks after the first dose of pembrolizumab.

What the research found in general, with its limitations: Tumor-resident clones, often undetectable in blood before treatment, expanded rapidly after pembrolizumab and then contracted, generally before radiologic responses.

The rearrangement joined TRBV5-5 to TRBJ1-3; 10 junctional bases match TRBD1. Sequenced here: peripheral blood, sampled roughly 70 weeks after starting pembrolizumab. This clonotype was sampled from an adult with mismatch repair-deficient cancer. The CDR3 region has the sequence CASSPGTGAGNTIYF. The nucleotides read TGTGCCAGCAGCCCCGGGACAGGGGCTGGAAACACCATATATTTT. The CDR3 plus the reference TRBV5-5 and TRBJ1-3 genes for the other parts give the full variable domain: DAGVTQSPTHLIKTRGQQVTLRCSPISGHKSVSWYQQVLGQGPQFIFQYYEKEERGRGNFPDRFSARQFPNYSSELNVNALLLGDSALYLCASSPGTGAGNTIYFGEGSWLTVV.